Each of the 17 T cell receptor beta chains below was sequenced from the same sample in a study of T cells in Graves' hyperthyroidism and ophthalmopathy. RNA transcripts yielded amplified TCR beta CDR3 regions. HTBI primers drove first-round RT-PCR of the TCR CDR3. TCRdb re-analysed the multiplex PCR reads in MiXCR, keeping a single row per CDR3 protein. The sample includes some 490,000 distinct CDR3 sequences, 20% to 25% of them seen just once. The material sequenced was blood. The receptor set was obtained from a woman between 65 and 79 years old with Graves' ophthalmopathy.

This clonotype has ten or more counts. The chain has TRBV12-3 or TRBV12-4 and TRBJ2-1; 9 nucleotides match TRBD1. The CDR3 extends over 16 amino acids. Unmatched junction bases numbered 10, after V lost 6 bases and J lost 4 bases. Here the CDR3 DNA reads TGTGCCAGCAGGGCCCCTTCGGGACAGGGTTACAATGAGCAGTTCTTC. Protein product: CASRAPSGQGYNEQFF.

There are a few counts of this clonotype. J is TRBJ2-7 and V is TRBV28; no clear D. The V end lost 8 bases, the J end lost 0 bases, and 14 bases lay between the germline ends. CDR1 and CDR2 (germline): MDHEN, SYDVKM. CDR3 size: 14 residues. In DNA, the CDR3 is TGTGCCAGCCGACCGTCGTTGAGCTCCTACGAGCAGTACTTC. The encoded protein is CASRPSLSSYEQYF.

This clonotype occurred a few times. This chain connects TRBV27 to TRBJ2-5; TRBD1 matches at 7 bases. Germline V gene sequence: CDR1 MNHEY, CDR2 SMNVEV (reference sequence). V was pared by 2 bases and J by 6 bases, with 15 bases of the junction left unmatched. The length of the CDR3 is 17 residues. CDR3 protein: CASSLRPLTDRAQTQYF. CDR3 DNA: TGTGCCAGCAGTTTACGGCCCCTAACCGACAGGGCCCAGACCCAGTACTTC.

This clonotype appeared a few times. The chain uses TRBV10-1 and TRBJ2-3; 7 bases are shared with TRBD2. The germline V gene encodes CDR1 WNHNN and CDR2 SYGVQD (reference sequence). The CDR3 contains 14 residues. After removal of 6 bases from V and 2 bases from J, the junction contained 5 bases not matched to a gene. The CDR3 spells CASSDLADTDTQYF. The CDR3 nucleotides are TGCGCCAGCAGCGACCTAGCGGACACAGATACGCAGTATTTT.

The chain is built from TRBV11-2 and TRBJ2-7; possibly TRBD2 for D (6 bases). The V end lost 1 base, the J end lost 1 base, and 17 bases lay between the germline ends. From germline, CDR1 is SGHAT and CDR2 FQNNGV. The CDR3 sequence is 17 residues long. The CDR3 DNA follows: TGTGCCAGCAGCTTAGTCACTGCTAGCGCTAGGTCCTACGAGCAGTACTTC. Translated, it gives CASSLVTASARSYEQYF.

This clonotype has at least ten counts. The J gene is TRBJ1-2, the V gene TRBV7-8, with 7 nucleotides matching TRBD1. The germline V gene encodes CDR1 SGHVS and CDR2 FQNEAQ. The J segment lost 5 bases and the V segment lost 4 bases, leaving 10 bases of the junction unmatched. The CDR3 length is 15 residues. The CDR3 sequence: CASSSVLQGSYGYTF. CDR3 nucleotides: TGTGCCAGCAGCTCAGTCCTACAGGGGTCGTATGGCTACACCTTC.

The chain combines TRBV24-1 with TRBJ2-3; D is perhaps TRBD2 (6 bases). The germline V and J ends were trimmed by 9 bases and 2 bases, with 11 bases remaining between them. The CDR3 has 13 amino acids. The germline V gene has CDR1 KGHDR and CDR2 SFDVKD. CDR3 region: CATRRGPTDTQYF. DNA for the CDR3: TGTGCCACCCGGAGGGGCCCCACAGATACGCAGTATTTT.

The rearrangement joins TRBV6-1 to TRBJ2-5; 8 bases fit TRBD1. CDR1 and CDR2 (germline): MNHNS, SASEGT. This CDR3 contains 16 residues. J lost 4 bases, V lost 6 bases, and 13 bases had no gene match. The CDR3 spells CASSPPGPGGAETQYF. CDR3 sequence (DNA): TGTGCCAGCAGCCCGCCCGGACCAGGGGGCGCAGAGACCCAGTACTTC.

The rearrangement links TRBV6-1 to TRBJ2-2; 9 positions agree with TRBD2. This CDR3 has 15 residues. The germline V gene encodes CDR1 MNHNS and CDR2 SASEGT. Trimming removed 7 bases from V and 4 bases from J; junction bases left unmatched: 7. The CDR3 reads CASTAGGRVTGELFF. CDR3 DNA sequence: TGTGCCAGCACCGCGGGGGGGAGAGTCACCGGGGAGCTGTTTTTT.

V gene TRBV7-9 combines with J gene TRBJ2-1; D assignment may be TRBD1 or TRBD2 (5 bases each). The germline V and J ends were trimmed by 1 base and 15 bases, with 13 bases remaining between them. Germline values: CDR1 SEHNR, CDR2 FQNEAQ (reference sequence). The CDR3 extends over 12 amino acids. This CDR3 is CASSLGEGRAFF. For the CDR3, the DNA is TGTGCCAGCAGCTTAGGTGAGGGGCGGGCGTTCTTC.

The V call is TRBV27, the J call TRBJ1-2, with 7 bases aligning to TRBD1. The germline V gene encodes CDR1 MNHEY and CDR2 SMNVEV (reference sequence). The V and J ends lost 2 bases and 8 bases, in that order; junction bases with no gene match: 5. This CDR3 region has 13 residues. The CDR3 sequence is CASSLIRGHGYTF. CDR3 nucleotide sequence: TGTGCCAGCAGTTTAATTAGGGGGCACGGCTACACCTTC.

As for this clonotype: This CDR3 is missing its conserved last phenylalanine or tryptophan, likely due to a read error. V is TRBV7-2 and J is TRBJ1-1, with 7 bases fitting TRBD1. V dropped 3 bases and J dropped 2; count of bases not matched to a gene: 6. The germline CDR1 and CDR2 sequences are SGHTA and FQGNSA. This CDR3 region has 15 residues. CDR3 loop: CASSFSGQPNTEAFL. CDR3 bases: TGTGCCAGCAGCTTCTCGGGACAGCCAAACACTGAAGCTTTCCTT.

The CDR3 DNA reads TGTGCCAGCACCCCTCGGACAGCCTTCTCCTACGAGCAGTACTTC. This translates into CASTPRTAFSYEQYF. This chain joins TRBV6-1 and TRBJ2-7, with D maybe TRBD1 (6 bases). Germline CDR1 and CDR2: MNHNS and SASEGT. This CDR3 has 15 residues. Trimming took 7 bases from V and 0 from J, leaving 16 bases between them.

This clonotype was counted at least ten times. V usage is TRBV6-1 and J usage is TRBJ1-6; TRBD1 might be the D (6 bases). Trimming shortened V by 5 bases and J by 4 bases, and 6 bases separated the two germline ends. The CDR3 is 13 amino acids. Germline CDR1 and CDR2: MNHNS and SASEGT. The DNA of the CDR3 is TGTGCCAGCAGTACAGGGTATAATTCACCCCTCCACTTT. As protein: CASSTGYNSPLHF.

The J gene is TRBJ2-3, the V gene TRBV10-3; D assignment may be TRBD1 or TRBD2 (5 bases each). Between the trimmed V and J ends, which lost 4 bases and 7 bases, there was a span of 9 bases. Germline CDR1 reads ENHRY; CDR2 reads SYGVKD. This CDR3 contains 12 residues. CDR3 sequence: CAISGDRYTQYF. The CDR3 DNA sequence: TGTGCCATCAGTGGGGACCGCTATACGCAGTATTTT.

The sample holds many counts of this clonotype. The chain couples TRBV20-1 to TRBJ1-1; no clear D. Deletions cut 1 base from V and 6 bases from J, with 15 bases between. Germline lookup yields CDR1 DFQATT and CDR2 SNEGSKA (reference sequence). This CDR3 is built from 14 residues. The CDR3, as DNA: TGCAGTGCTAGAGGGACCGCCTTGACGGCTGAAGCTTTCTTT. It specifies CSARGTALTAEAFF.

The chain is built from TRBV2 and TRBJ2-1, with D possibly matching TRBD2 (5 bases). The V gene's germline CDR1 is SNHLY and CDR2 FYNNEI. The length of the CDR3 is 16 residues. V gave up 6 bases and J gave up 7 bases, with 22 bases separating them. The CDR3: CASRGLGSDQWNEQFF. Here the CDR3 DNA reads TGTGCCAGCAGGGGCCTGGGTAGCGACCAGTGGAATGAGCAGTTCTTC. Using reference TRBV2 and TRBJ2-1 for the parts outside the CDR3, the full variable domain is EPEVTQTPSHQVTQMGQEVILRCVPISNHLYFYWYRQILGQKVEFLVSFYNNEISEKSEIFDDQFSVERPDGSNFTLKIRSTKLEDSAMYFCASRGLGSDQWNEQFFGPGTRLTVL.